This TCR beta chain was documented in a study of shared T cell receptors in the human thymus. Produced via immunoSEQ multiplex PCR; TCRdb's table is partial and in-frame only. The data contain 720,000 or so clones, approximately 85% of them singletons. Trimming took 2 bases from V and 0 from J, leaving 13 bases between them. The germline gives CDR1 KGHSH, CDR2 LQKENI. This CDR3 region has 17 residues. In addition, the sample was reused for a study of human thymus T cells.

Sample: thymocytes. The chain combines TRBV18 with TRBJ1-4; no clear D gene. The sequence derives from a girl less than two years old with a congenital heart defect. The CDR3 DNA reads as TGTGCCAGCTCACCAGGACTTTTCACTCCAACTAATGAAAAACTGTTTTTT. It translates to CASSPGLFTPTNEKLFF.